One TCR beta chain is described in this entry. Its specificity is unknown. The data were obtained in a study of Ad26.COV2.S vaccination and SARS-CoV-2 variants. For the study at large: The donor participated in the COV1001 trial, in its Ad26.COV2.S arm. The authors gave Ad26.COV2.S intramuscularly, either once or twice 56 days apart.

Treatment reported: some 20 received Ad26.COV2.S at low or high dose, single or two shots; 5 received placebo; per-sample allocation not given. Sampling happened 63 days after the first vaccine or placebo injection. Germline V gives CDR1 LNHDA, CDR2 SQIVND (reference sequence). The CDR3 has 14 amino acids. Trimming removed 4 bases at V and 5 bases at J, with 14 bases between. Broader study findings: Post-vaccination spike-specific CD8+ and CD4+ T cell responses reportedly had substantial breadth. Researchers reported similar non-spike TCR breadth in vaccine and placebo recipients.

Repertoires were generated with immunoSEQ multiplex PCR, while TCRdb's copy carries only in-frame clones and drops some. In the table there are roughly 420,000 clones, approximately 88% of which are singletons. The TCR comes from a person aged 18-60 years who received the Ad26.COV2.S COVID-19 vaccine or a placebo. V and J are TRBV19 and TRBJ2-5; TRBD1 might be the D (5 bases). Source: peripheral blood, taken in a trial of Ad26.COV2.S vaccine versus placebo. The CDR3 loop reads CASSKQAVGETQYF. In nucleotides, the CDR3 is TGTGCCAGTAGTAAACAGGCGGTTGGTGAGACCCAGTACTTC.